This T cell receptor beta chain was identified during a study of T cell responses to AZD1222 COVID-19 vaccine. In the study overall: Second doses were pooled across both intervals (about 4 or about 12 weeks). Study-wide findings and caveats: No repertoire was sampled before or during the peak T cell response, only after it.

Germline assignment: CDR1 SGHTA and CDR2 FQGNSA. The CDR3 is 15 amino acids. V was clipped by 1 base and J by 0 bases, with 8 bases between them. Assay used: immunoSEQ multiplex PCR; TCRdb lists only in-frame clones, some missing. The sample yields around 100,000 clones, 70% to 90% seen once. Comment on this clone: Its specificity is not known.

The chain uses TRBV7-2 and TRBJ2-3, with D perhaps TRBD2 (6 bases). The clonotype originates from an adult in good health. Specimen: peripheral blood, collected on day 0 of AZD1222 vaccination. The CDR3, as DNA: TGTGCCAGCAGCTTAGTGGCGGGGAGCACAGATACGCAGTATTTT. Translation: CASSLVAGSTDTQYF. Combining the CDR3 with reference TRBV7-2 and TRBJ2-3 gives the whole variable domain GAGVSQSPSNKVTEKGKDVELRCDPISGHTALYWYRQSLGQGLEFLIYFQGNSAPDKSGLPSDRFSAERTGGSVSTLTIQRTQQEDSAVYLCASSLVAGSTDTQYFGPGTRLTVL.